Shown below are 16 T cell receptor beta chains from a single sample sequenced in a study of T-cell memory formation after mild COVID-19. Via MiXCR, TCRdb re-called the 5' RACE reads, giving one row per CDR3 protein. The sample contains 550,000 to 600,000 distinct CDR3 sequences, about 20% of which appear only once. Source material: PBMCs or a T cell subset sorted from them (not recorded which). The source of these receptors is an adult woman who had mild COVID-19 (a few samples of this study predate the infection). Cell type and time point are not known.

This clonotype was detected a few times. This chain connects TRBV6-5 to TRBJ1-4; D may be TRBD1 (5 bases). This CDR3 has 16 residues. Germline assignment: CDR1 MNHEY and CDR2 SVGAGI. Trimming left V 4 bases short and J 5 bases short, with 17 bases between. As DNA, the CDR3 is TGTGCCAGCAGTTTGGCCCGGATGGGGGGAAATGAAAAACTGTTTTTT. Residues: CASSLARMGGNEKLFF.

CDR3 in amino acids: CASSLWLPTLNTEAFF. Written as DNA, the CDR3 is TGTGCCAGCAGCTTATGGCTCCCTACCTTAAACACTGAAGCTTTCTTT. The chain recombines TRBV7-9 with TRBJ1-1; D unresolved. The germline CDR1 and CDR2 sequences are SEHNR and FQNEAQ (reference sequence). The CDR3 consists of 16 residues. V lost 2 bases, J lost 2 bases, and 15 bases lay in between.

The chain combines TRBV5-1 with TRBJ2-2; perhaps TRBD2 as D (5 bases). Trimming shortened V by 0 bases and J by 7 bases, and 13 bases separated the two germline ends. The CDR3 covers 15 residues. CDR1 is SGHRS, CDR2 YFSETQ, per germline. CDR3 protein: CASSLGSSWDGELFF. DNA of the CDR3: TGCGCCAGCAGCTTGGGGTCTAGCTGGGACGGGGAGCTGTTTTTT.

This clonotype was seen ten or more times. This chain's CDR3 is CASSLGSWTGEYYEQYF. The DNA for the CDR3 is TGTGCCAGCAGCTTGGGGTCCTGGACAGGGGAGTACTACGAGCAGTACTTC. The chain employs TRBV5-4 and TRBJ2-7, with TRBD1 matching over 9 bases. Germline CDR1 reads SGHNT; CDR2 reads YYREEE (reference sequence). Trimming at V came to 0 bases and at J to 3 bases, leaving 10 bases not matched to a gene. CDR3 length: 17 amino acids.

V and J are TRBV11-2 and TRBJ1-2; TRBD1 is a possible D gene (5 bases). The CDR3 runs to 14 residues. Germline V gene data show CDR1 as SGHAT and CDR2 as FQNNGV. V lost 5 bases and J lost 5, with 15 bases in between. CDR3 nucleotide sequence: TGTGCCAGCAGCCAATTAGGGAGGGGATATGGCTACACCTTC. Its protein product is CASSQLGRGYGYTF.

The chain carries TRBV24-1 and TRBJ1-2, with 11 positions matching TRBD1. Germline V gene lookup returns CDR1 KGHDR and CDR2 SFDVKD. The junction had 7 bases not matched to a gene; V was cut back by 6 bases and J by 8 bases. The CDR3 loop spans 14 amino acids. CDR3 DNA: TGTGCCACCAGTACAGGACAGGGGGCGAAAGGCTACACCTTC. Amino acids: CATSTGQGAKGYTF.

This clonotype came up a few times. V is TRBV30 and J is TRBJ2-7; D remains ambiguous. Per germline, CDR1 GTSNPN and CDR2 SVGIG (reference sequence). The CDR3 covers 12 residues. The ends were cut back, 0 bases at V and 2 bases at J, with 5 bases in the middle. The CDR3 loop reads CAWSVGPYEQYF. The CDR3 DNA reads TGTGCCTGGAGTGTAGGGCCCTACGAGCAGTACTTC. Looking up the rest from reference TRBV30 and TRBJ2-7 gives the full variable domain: SQTIHQWPATLVQPVGSPLSLECTVEGTSNPNLYWYRQAAGRGLQLLFYSVGIGQISSEVPQNLSASRPQDRQFILSSKKLLLSDSGFYLCAWSVGPYEQYFGPGTRLTVT.

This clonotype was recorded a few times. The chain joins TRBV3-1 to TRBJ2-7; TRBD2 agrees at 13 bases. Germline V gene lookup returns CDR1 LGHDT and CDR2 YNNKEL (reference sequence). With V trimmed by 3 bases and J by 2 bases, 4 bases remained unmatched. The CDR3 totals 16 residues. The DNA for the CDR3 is TGTGCCAGCAGCCAGGGACTAGCGGGGCTCGCCTACGAGCAGTACTTC. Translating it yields CASSQGLAGLAYEQYF.

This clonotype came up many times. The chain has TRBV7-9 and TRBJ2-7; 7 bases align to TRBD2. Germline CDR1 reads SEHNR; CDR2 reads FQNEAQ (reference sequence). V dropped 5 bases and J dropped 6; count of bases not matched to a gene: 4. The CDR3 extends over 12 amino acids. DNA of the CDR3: TGTGCCAGCAGCCTTTCTAGCGGCGAGCAGTACTTC. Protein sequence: CASSLSSGEQYF. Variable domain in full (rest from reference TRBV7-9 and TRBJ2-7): DTGVSQNPRHKITKRGQNVTFRCDPISEHNRLYWYRQTLGQGPEFLTYFQNEAQLEKSRLLSDRFSAERPKGSFSTLEIQRTEQGDSAMYLCASSLSSGEQYFGPGTRLTVT.

The CDR3 nucleotides are TGCGCCAGCAGCCAAGTGCAGGTGGACACTGAAGCTTTCTTT. Protein product: CASSQVQVDTEAFF. The V and J genes are TRBV4-1 and TRBJ1-1; D is unresolved. Trimming took off 1 base at V and 3 bases at J, with 9 bases between the two ends. The germline CDR1 and CDR2 sequences are MGHRA and YSYEKL. CDR3 length equals 14 residues.

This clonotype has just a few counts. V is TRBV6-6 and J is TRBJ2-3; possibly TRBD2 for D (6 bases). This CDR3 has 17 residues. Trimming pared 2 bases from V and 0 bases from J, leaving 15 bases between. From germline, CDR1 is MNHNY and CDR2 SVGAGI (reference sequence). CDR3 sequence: CASSYPRLEYSTDTQYF. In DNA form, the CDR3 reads TGTGCCAGCAGTTACCCCCGACTAGAATATAGCACAGATACGCAGTATTTT.

The CDR3, as DNA: TGTGCCAGCAGCCCCGCCATAGGGCATGGCTACACCTTC. Translating it yields CASSPAIGHGYTF. The V gene is TRBV7-6, the J gene TRBJ1-2; D not resolved. The CDR3 extends over 13 amino acids. Germline CDR1 is SGHVS and CDR2 is FNYEAQ. Trimming removed 5 bases at V and 6 bases at J, with 13 bases between. Full variable domain (missing parts from reference TRBV7-6 and TRBJ1-2): GAGVSQSPRYKVTKRGQDVALRCDPISGHVSLYWYRQALGQGPEFLTYFNYEAQQDKSGLPNDRFSAERPEGSISTLTIQRTEQRDSAMYRCASSPAIGHGYTFGSGTRLTVV.

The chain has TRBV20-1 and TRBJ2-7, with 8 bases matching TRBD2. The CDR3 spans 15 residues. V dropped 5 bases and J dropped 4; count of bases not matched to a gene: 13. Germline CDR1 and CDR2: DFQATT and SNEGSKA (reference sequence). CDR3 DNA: TGCAGTGCTCCCCGCCGCGGGGGGCGCGGTTACGAGCAGTACTTC. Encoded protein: CSAPRRGGRGYEQYF.

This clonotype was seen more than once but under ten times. The chain's CDR3 is CSARDLLAGEYEQYF. The DNA for the CDR3 is TGCAGTGCTAGAGATCTCCTAGCGGGGGAGTACGAGCAGTACTTC. The V gene is TRBV20-1, the J gene TRBJ2-7; TRBD2 aligns across 10 bases. The germline V gene has CDR1 DFQATT and CDR2 SNEGSKA (reference sequence). V shed 0 bases, J shed 4 bases, and the junction held 6 bases outside the gene matches. This CDR3 is built from 15 residues.

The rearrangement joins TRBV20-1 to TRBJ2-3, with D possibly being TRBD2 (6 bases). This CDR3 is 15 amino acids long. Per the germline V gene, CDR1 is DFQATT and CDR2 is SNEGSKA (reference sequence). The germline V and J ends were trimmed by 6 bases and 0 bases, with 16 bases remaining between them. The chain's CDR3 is CSAVRLVASTDTQYF. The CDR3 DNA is TGCAGTGCGGTCCGACTAGTGGCTAGCACAGATACGCAGTATTTT.

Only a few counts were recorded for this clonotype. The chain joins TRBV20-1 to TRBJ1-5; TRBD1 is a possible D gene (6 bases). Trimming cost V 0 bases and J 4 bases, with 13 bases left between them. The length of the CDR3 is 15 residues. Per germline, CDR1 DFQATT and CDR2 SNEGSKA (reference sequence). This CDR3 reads CSARETDRLNQPQHF. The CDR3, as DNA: TGCAGTGCTAGAGAAACGGACAGACTGAATCAGCCCCAGCATTTT.